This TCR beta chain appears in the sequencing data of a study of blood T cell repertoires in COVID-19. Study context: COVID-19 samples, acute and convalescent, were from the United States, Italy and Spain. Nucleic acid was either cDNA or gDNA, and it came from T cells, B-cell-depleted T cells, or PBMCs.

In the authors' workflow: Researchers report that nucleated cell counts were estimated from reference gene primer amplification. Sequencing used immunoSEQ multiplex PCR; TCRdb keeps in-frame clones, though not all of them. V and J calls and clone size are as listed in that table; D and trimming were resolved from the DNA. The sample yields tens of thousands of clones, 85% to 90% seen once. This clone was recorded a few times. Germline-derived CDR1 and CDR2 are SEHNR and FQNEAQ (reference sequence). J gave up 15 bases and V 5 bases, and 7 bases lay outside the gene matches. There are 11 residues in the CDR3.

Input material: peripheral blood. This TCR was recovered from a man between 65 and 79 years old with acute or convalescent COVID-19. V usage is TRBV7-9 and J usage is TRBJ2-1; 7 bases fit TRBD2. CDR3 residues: CASSPPSGGFF. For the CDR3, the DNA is TGTGCCAGCAGCCCCCCGTCGGGGGGGTTCTTC.